This TCR beta chain was captured in a study of vaccination and CD4 T cells after COVID-19. Background on the study: Stimulation of the cells used overlapping spike peptide pools from SARS-CoV-2 and from the common cold coronaviruses HCoV-NL63, HCoV-OC43 and HCoV-229E. Study observations and caveats: Median SARS-CoV-2-reactive clonotype numbers went from about 20 to 38; this increase was not significant.

V was trimmed by 3 bases and J by 7 bases, leaving 18 bases between them. Germline lookup yields CDR1 DFQATT and CDR2 SNEGSKA (reference sequence). The CDR3 is 14 residues long. CD4+ T cells that had been cultured provided DNA sequenced with the Oncomine TCR Beta short-read assay. After culture, CD4+ T cells served as the source for genomic DNA extraction. MiXCR, applied by TCRdb to the PCR reads, yields one record per CDR3 protein. The profile shows 3,000 to 4,000 distinct CDR3 sequences, 19% of them singletons. The treatment: roughly nine-day PBMC culture with coronavirus spike peptide pools or control peptides (ViraFEST assay). Having spent approximately 9 days in culture, CD4+ T cells were then isolated by negative selection. Comment on this clonotype: Its cognate antigen is unknown.

Sequencing was performed on CD4+ T cells from blood, cultured in vitro. This rearrangement joins TRBV20-1 to TRBJ1-2; weak D call: TRBD1 (5 bases). This TCR was sampled from a human donor who had recovered from COVID-19. In DNA, the CDR3 is TGCAGTGCTAGTCAGGGCCAACGGAATGCTGGCTACACCTTC. This sequence encodes CSASQGQRNAGYTF.